This paragraph reports one T cell receptor beta chain. Its antigen is currently unknown. This CDR3 comprises 14 residues. The germline V gene has CDR1 KGHSH and CDR2 LQKENI. V shed 2 bases, J shed 4 bases, and the junction held 2 bases outside the gene matches. This sample stems from a study of T cells in localized non-small cell lung cancer. Findings and limits, study-wide: When the top 100 tumor clones were examined, a median around 50 of them also appeared in the adjacent lung, which was paired and uninvolved. Longer overall survival accompanied higher blood T cell density. Uninvolved adjacent lung had the highest recorded T cell clonality, with tumor below it.

Sequencing used immunoSEQ multiplex PCR; TCRdb keeps in-frame clones, though not all of them. The sample lists over a thousand clones; roughly 20% were seen once. The chain couples TRBV18 to TRBJ1-5; TRBD1 aligns across 7 bases. The source is a male donor at least 60 years old with stage III squamous cell lung carcinoma. Source: normal lung tissue next to the tumor, taken before any cancer treatment. CDR3 sequence (DNA): TGTGCCAGCTCACCAAACAGGGGAAATCAGCCCCAGCATTTT. Protein sequence: CASSPNRGNQPQHF.